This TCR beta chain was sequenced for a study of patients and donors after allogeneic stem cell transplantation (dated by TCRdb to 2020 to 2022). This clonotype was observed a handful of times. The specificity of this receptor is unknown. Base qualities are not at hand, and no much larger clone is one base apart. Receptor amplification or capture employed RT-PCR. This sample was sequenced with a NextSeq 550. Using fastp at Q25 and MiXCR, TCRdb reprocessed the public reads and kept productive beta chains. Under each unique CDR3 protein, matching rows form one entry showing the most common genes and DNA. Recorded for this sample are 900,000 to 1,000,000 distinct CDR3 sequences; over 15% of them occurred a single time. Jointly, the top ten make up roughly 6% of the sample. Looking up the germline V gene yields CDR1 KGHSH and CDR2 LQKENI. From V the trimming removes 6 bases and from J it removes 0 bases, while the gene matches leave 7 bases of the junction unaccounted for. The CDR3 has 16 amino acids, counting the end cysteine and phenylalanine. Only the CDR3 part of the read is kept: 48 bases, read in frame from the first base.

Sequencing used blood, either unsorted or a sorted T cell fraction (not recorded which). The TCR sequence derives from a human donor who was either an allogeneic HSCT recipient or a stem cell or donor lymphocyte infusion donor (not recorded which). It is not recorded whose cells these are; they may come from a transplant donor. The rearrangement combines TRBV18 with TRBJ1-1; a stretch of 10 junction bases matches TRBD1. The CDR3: CASSGQGRPMNTEAFF. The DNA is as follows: TGTGCCAGCTCGGGACAGGGGCGTCCAATGAACACTGAAGCTTTCTTT.